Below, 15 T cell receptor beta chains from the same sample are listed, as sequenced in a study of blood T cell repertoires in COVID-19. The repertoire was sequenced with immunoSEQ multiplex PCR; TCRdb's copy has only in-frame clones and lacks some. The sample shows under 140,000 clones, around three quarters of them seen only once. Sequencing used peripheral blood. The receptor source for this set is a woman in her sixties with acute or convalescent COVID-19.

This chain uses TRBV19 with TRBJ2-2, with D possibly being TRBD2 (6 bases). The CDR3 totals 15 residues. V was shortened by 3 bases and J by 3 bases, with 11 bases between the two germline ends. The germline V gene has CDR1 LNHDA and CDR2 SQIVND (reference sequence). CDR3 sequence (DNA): TGTGCCAGTAGTATCTCTGGAGGGGACACCGGGGAGCTGTTTTTT. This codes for CASSISGGDTGELFF.

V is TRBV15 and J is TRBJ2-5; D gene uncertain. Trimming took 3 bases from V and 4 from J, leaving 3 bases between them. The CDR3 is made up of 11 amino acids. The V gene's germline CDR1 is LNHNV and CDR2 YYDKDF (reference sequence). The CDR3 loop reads CATSSGETQYF. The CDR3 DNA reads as TGTGCCACCAGCAGCGGAGAGACCCAGTACTTC.

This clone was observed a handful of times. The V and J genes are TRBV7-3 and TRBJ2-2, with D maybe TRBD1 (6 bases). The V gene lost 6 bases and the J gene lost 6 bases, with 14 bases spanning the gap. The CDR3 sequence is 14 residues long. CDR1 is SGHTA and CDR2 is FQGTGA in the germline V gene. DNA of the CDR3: TGTGCCAGCAGGGTTTCAGGGGTGGCCGGGGAGCTGTTTTTT. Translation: CASRVSGVAGELFF.

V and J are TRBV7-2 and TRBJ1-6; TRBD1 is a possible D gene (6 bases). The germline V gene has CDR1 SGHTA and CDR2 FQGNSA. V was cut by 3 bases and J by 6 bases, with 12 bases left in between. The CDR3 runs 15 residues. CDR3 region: CASSFLDSGNSPLHF. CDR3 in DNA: TGTGCCAGCAGCTTTCTGGACAGCGGTAATTCACCCCTCCACTTT.

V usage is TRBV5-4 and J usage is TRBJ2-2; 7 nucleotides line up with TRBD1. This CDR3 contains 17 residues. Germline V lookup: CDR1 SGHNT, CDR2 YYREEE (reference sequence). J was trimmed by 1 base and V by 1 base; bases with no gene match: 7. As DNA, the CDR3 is TGTGCCAGCAGCTTGAAAGCAAGGACAGGGAACACCGGGGAGCTGTTTTTT. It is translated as CASSLKARTGNTGELFF.

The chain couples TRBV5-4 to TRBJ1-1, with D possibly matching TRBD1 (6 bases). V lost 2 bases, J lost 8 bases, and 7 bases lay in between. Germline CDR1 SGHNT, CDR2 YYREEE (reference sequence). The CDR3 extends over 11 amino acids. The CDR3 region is CASSFRGEAFF. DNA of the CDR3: TGTGCCAGCAGCTTCAGGGGAGAAGCTTTCTTT. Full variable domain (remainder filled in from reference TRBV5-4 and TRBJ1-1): ETGVTQSPTHLIKTRGQQVTLRCSSQSGHNTVSWYQQALGQGPQFIFQYYREEENGRGNFPPRFSGLQFPNYSSELNVNALELDDSALYLCASSFRGEAFFGQGTRLTVV.

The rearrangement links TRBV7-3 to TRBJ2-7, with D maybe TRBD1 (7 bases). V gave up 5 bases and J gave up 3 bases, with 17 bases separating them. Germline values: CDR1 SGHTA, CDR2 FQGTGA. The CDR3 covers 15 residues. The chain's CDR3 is CASSPSGGQNYEQYF. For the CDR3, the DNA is TGTGCCAGCAGCCCCTCCGGGGGACAGAACTACGAGCAGTACTTC.

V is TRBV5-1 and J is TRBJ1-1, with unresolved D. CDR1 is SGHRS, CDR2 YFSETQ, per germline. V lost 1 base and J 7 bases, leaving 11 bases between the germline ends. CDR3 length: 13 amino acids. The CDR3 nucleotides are TGCGCCAGCAGCTTGATAAGCGACGGTGAAGCTTTCTTT. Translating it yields CASSLISDGEAFF.

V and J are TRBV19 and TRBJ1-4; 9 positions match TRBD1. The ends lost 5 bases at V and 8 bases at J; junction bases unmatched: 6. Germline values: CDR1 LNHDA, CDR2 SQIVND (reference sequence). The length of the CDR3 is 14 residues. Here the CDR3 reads CASSSRTGVEKLFF. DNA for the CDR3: TGTGCCAGTAGTTCGAGGACAGGGGTAGAAAAACTGTTTTTT.

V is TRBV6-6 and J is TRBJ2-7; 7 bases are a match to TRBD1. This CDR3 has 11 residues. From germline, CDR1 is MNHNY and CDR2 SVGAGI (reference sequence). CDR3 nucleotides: TGTACTACGGGACAGAACTACGAGCAGTACTTC. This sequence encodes CTTGQNYEQYF.

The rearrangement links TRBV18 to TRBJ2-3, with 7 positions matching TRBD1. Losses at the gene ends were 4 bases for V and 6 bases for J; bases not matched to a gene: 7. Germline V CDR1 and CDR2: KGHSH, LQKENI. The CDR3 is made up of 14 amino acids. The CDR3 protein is CASSQIAQGDTQYF. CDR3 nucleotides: TGTGCCAGCTCACAGATTGCACAGGGGGATACGCAGTATTTT. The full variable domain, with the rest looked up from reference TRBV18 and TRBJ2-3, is NAGVMQNPRHLVRRRGQEARLRCSPMKGHSHVYWYRQLPEEGLKFMVYLQKENIIDESGMPKERFSAEFPKEGPSILRIQQVVRGDSAAYFCASSQIAQGDTQYFGPGTRLTVL.

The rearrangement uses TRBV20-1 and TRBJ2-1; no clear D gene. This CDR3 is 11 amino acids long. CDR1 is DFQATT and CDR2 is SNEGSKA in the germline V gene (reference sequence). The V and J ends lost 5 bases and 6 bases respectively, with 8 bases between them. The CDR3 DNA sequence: TGCAGTGCTGAGCACGGCAATGAGCAGTTCTTC. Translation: CSAEHGNEQFF.

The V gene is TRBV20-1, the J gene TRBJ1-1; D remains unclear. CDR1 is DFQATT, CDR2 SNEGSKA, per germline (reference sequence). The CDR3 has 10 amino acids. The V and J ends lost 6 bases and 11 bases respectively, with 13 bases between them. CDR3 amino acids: CSAQRADAFF. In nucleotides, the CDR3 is TGCAGTGCCCAGAGGGCAGACGCTTTCTTT.

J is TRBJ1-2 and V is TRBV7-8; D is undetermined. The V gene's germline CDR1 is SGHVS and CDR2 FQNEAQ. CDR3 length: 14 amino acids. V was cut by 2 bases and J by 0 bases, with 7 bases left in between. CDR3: CASSLLSANYGYTF. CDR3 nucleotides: TGTGCCAGCAGCTTATTGTCAGCTAACTATGGCTACACCTTC.

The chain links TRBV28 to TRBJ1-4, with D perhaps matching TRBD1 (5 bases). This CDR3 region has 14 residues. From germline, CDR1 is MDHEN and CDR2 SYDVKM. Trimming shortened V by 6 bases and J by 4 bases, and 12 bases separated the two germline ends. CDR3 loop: CASSPGLRNEKLFF. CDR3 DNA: TGTGCCAGCAGCCCGGGACTGCGTAATGAAAAACTGTTTTTT. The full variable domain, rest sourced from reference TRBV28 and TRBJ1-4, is DVKVTQSSRYLVKRTGEKVFLECVQDMDHENMFWYRQDPGLGLRLIYFSYDVKMKEKGDIPEGYSVSREKKERFSLILESASTNQTSMYLCASSPGLRNEKLFFGSGTQLSVL.